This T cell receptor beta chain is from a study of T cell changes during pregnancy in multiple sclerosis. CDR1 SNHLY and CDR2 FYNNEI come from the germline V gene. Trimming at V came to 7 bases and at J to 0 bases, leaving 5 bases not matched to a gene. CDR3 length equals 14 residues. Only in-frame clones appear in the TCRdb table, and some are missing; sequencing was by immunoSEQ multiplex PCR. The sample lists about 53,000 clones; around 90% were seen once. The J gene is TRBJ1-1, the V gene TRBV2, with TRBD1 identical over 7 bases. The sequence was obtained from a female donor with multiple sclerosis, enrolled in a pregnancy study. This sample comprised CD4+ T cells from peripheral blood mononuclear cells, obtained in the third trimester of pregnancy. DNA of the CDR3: TGTGCCAGCACCCAACAGGGGATGAACACTGAAGCTTTCTTT. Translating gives CASTQQGMNTEAFF.